This T cell receptor (beta chain) is from a study of blood T cell repertoires in COVID-19. Study-level information: Acute-phase and convalescent COVID-19 samples originated in the United States, Italy and Spain. T cells, B-cell-depleted T cells, or PBMCs supplied cDNA or gDNA.

This clone has a single count. With 5 bases clipped from V and 3 bases from J, the junction kept 9 bases outside the gene matches. Germline CDR1 is SGHTA and CDR2 is FQGNSA. The CDR3 is made up of 15 amino acids. Original handling: For nucleated cells, counts were estimated from reference gene primer amplification. Profiling relied on immunoSEQ multiplex PCR, and the TCRdb table lists in-frame clones only, not all of them. V, J and clone size were drawn from that table, and D and trimming were deduced from the DNA. This sample has about 200,000 clones, with roughly 80% found just once. Seattle patients were enrolled while actively infected and followed longitudinally.

The chain joins TRBV7-2 to TRBJ2-7; TRBD2 matches 8 bases. This TCR was recovered from a woman aged 35 to 49 with COVID-19, enrolled during active disease. Sequenced material: peripheral blood. The CDR3 DNA reads TGTGCCAGCAGCACCCCGGGACTAGGACGCTACGAGCAGTACTTC. It encodes CASSTPGLGRYEQYF. The variable domain in full, completed from reference TRBV7-2 and TRBJ2-7, reads GAGVSQSPSNKVTEKGKDVELRCDPISGHTALYWYRQSLGQGLEFLIYFQGNSAPDKSGLPSDRFSAERTGGSVSTLTIQRTQQEDSAVYLCASSTPGLGRYEQYFGPGTRLTVT.